What follows are 12 T cell receptor beta chains derived from one specimen sequenced in a study of blood T cells in healthy people across ages. Sample-barcoded 5' priming and a J-beta primer mix drove a second PCR of roughly 6 to 12 cycles. In TCRdb, the 5' RACE reads were re-called with MiXCR into one record per CDR3 protein. Of around 940,000 distinct CDR3 sequences in the sample, just over 50% were seen once. Sequenced material: blood. The receptors were sampled from a woman in her sixties or seventies in good health.

The chain combines TRBV7-2 with TRBJ2-4; D is perhaps TRBD2 (6 bases). This CDR3 comprises 13 residues. Trimming stripped 5 bases from V and 5 bases from J, with 10 bases between. The germline V gene has CDR1 SGHTA and CDR2 FQGNSA. For the CDR3, the DNA is TGTGCCAGCAGCCCGGACTACGAAAACATTCAGTACTTC. Encoded protein: CASSPDYENIQYF.

The CDR3 region is CASSGDRQETQYF. In DNA, the CDR3 is TGTGCCAGCAGCGGCGACAGACAAGAGACCCAGTACTTC. The rearrangement uses TRBV3-1 and TRBJ2-5, with D tentatively TRBD1 (5 bases). Trimming left V 5 bases short and J 2 bases short, with 9 bases between. This CDR3 has 13 residues. Germline V gives CDR1 LGHDT, CDR2 YNNKEL (reference sequence).

The CDR3 nucleotides are TGTGCCAGCTCACCCTTACCGGGACAGAAAGTCTACGAGCAGTACTTC. Translating it yields CASSPLPGQKVYEQYF. This sequence joins TRBV18 and TRBJ2-7; 7 nucleotides agree with TRBD1. V lost 3 bases, J lost 3 bases, and 11 bases stayed unmatched. This CDR3 has 16 amino acids. Per germline, CDR1 KGHSH and CDR2 LQKENI.

The V call is TRBV4-3, the J call TRBJ1-1; D may be TRBD1 (5 bases). The CDR3 runs 15 residues. V lost 5 bases to trimming and J lost 0 bases, with 13 bases between them. Germline CDR1 reads LGHNA; CDR2 reads YSLEER. CDR3 nucleotides: TGCGCCAGCAGCAGAAACAGGAATCTGAACACTGAAGCTTTCTTT. This sequence encodes CASSRNRNLNTEAFF.

V and J are TRBV4-2 and TRBJ1-1; weak D call: TRBD1 (5 bases). The CDR3 loop spans 14 amino acids. Germline V CDR1 and CDR2: LGHNA, YNFKEQ. V was clipped by 1 base and J by 4 bases, with 10 bases between them. The CDR3: CASSQARVSTEAFF. In DNA, the CDR3 is TGTGCCAGCAGCCAAGCCAGGGTTAGCACTGAAGCTTTCTTT.

The CDR3 DNA follows: TGTGCCAGCAGCCTGGAAGGGAGGAACACTGAAGCTTTCTTT. It is translated as CASSLEGRNTEAFF. The rearrangement uses TRBV4-2 and TRBJ1-1; no definite D call. The CDR3 is made up of 14 amino acids. From germline, CDR1 is LGHNA and CDR2 YNFKEQ. V was cut by 4 bases and J by 1 base, with 10 bases left in between.

The chain employs TRBV7-3 and TRBJ1-2, with no clear D. Germline values: CDR1 SGHTA, CDR2 FQGTGA. V lost 2 bases and J 5 bases, leaving 9 bases between the germline ends. The CDR3 totals 13 residues. The CDR3 DNA is TGTGCCAGCAGCTTACAGGCAGGATATGGCTACACCTTC. It specifies CASSLQAGYGYTF.

The CDR3 DNA follows: TGTGCCAGCAGCCCTCAGGACAGGGTCGGAGATACGCAGTATTTT. It translates to CASSPQDRVGDTQYF. The V gene is TRBV27, the J gene TRBJ2-3; TRBD1 matches at 8 bases. The V gene end was trimmed by 6 bases and the J gene end by 5 bases; junction bases not matched to a gene: 10. Per the germline V gene, CDR1 is MNHEY and CDR2 is SMNVEV (reference sequence). This CDR3 is built from 15 residues.

V gene TRBV20-1 combines with J gene TRBJ2-1; TRBD1 matches at 10 bases. The CDR3 sequence is 15 residues long. V was clipped by 2 bases and J by 6 bases; unmatched bases: 7. Germline V gives CDR1 DFQATT, CDR2 SNEGSKA (reference sequence). The CDR3 DNA follows: TGCAGTGCTAGACTCCGGGACAGGGGATCCAATGAGCAGTTCTTC. It is translated as CSARLRDRGSNEQFF.

Only one count was recorded for this clonotype. V gene TRBV29-1 combines with J gene TRBJ2-2; D gene ambiguous. CDR1 is SQVTM, CDR2 ANQGSEA, per germline. V was trimmed by 3 bases and J by 0 bases, leaving 8 bases between them. The CDR3 extends over 14 amino acids. The CDR3 coding sequence is TGCAGCGTTGAGTCAGACGCGAACACCGGGGAGCTGTTTTTT. As protein: CSVESDANTGELFF.

The table lists this clonotype with a few counts. The chain uses TRBV11-2 and TRBJ2-1, with 10 bases aligning to TRBD1. The CDR3 runs 16 residues. The germline gives CDR1 SGHAT, CDR2 FQNNGV. Trimming at V came to 2 bases and at J to 3 bases, leaving 4 bases not matched to a gene. CDR3 sequence reads: CASSLSGQGDYNEQFF. As DNA, the CDR3 is TGTGCCAGCAGCTTATCCGGACAGGGGGACTACAATGAGCAGTTCTTC.

This clonotype was observed a handful of times. For the CDR3, the DNA is TGTGCCAGCAGTTCAACTAGCGGAGCTCAAGAGACCCAGTACTTC. Translation: CASSSTSGAQETQYF. The gene calls are TRBV13 and TRBJ2-5; the match to TRBD2 covers 8 bases. The CDR3 is 15 residues long. The germline gives CDR1 PRHDT, CDR2 FYEKMQ (reference sequence). Trimming took 6 bases from V and 2 from J; bases not matched to a gene: 8. The whole variable domain, remainder taken from reference TRBV13 and TRBJ2-5, is AAGVIQSPRHLIKEKRETATLKCYPIPRHDTVYWYQQGPGQDPQFLISFYEKMQSDKGSIPDRFSAQQFSDYHSELNMSSLELGDSALYFCASSSTSGAQETQYFGPGTRLLVL.